This T cell receptor beta chain was sequenced during a study of glioma-infiltrating T cells. Study-wide background: Glioblastomas were WHO grade IV, sampled at first diagnosis; low-grade were grade II. Glioma patients had dexamethasone for six or fewer days before surgery. General study results and limits: Shared blood CDR3 signature motifs marked patients with low tissue-blood divergence. Above-expected tissue-blood divergence occurred in all gliomas, most in low-grade ones.

In germline, CDR1 is SQVTM, CDR2 ANQGSEA. Trimming stripped 3 bases from V and 4 bases from J, with 14 bases between. The CDR3 runs to 14 residues. About this clonotype itself: The antigen remains undetermined.

The iRepertoire nested amplicon-rescue multiplex PCR amplified TCR alpha and beta CDR3s from RNA. TCRdb analysed the multiplex PCR reads with MiXCR anew, one entry per CDR3 protein. The sample contains about 410,000 distinct CDR3 sequences, approximately 42% of which appear only once. The chain carries TRBV29-1 and TRBJ2-3; unclear D gene. This clonotype originated in a human donor with low-grade glioma or glioblastoma, undergoing nonglioma brain surgery, or in good health (not recorded which). The sample consisted of glioma tissue, nonneoplastic brain tissue, or PBMCs (not recorded which). CDR3 in DNA: TGCAGCGTTGAGCTAGGACCCTGGTCAGATACGCAGTATTTT. Its translation is CSVELGPWSDTQYF.